These T cell receptor beta chains were read from a single sample in a study of T-cell memory formation after mild COVID-19. TCRdb reprocessed the 5' RACE reads with MiXCR, giving one entry per CDR3 protein. This sample yields approximately 500,000 distinct CDR3 sequences, of which around 27% are seen a single time; around an eighth belongs to the top ten. Material: PBMCs or a T cell subset sorted from them (not recorded which). These receptors were obtained from an adult woman who had mild COVID-19 (a few samples of this study predate the infection). Cell type and time point are not known. Both conserved end residues are part of each CDR3. D genes are given only for firm matches. The size of a clone is reported for some rows only, either as once, few or many, or as a class for expanded clones.

clone_size	v_call	cdr3_length	d_call	j_call	cdr3_aa	cdr3_nt
few	TRBV21-1	17	.	TRBJ2-7	CASSNGARTAFPYEQYF	TGTGCCAGCAGCAACGGTGCCCGGACAGCTTTCCCCTACGAGCAGTACTTC
.	TRBV7-9	17	TRBD2	TRBJ2-3	CASTWVLAADETDTQYF	TGTGCCAGCACTTGGGTCCTAGCGGCAGATGAGACAGATACGCAGTATTTT
few	TRBV12-3/TRBV12-4	14	.	TRBJ1-5	CASTRGERNQPQHF	TGTGCCAGCACCCGGGGGGAACGCAATCAGCCCCAGCATTTT
.	TRBV21-1	14	.	TRBJ2-4	CASIPGQVRNIQYF	TGTGCCAGCATCCCGGGACAGGTTCGAAACATTCAGTACTTC
.	TRBV5-1	15	.	TRBJ2-7	CASSPRPDRSYEQYF	TGCGCCAGCAGCCCTAGACCGGATCGGTCCTACGAGCAGTACTTC
.	TRBV5-1	14	.	TRBJ1-4	CASSLEQGGEKLFF	TGCGCCAGCAGCTTGGAACAGGGAGGCGAAAAACTGTTTTTT
.	TRBV3-1	11	.	TRBJ2-7	CASSQGDSGVF	TGTGCCAGCAGCCAAGGGGACTCGGGGGTCTTC
.	TRBV12-3/TRBV12-4	19	TRBD2	TRBJ2-2	CASSPGTSGRARNTGELFF	TGTGCCAGCAGTCCGGGGACTAGCGGGAGGGCCAGGAACACCGGGGAGCTGTTTTTT
few	TRBV12-3/TRBV12-4	16	.	TRBJ2-7	CASSLALLPPGDEQYF	TGTGCCAGCAGTTTAGCCCTACTCCCGCCAGGGGACGAGCAGTACTTC
few	TRBV6-5	14	.	TRBJ2-2	CASSYKGTTGELFF	TGTGCCAGCAGTTACAAGGGTACAACCGGGGAGCTGTTTTTT
.	TRBV21-1	15	.	TRBJ2-5	CASSKVTGLQETQYF	TGTGCCAGCAGCAAAGTTACTGGGTTACAAGAGACCCAGTACTTC
.	TRBV29-1	13	TRBD1	TRBJ2-2	CSADRGHTGELFF	TGCAGCGCAGACAGGGGCCACACCGGGGAGCTGTTTTTT
few	TRBV12-3/TRBV12-4	13	.	TRBJ1-1	CASLPTINTEAFF	TGTGCCAGCTTGCCGACCATAAACACTGAAGCTTTCTTT
.	TRBV6-2/TRBV6-3	13	.	TRBJ1-1	CATEDAVNTEAFF	TGTGCCACCGAGGACGCTGTGAACACTGAAGCTTTCTTT
.	TRBV10-3	13	.	TRBJ1-1	CAISETQGNEAFF	TGTGCCATCAGTGAAACACAGGGCAATGAAGCTTTCTTT
.	TRBV12-3/TRBV12-4	14	TRBD1	TRBJ1-1	CASSLGGGLTEAFF	TGTGCCAGCAGTCTAGGGGGCGGGTTAACTGAAGCTTTCTTT
once	TRBV20-1	14	.	TRBJ2-5	CSEQGTIARETQYF	TGCAGTGAACAAGGGACGATAGCTCGGGAGACCCAGTACTTC
few	TRBV20-1	16	TRBD2	TRBJ2-3	CSARDQAGGDTDTQYF	TGCAGTGCTAGAGACCAAGCGGGAGGGGACACAGATACGCAGTATTTT
.	TRBV2	15	.	TRBJ2-3	CASSAQGSRTDTQYF	TGTGCCAGCAGTGCCCAGGGGTCCCGCACAGATACGCAGTATTTT
.	TRBV12-3/TRBV12-4	13	.	TRBJ1-2	CASNQLGAEGYTF	TGTGCCAGCAACCAGTTGGGGGCCGAAGGCTACACCTTC
.	TRBV7-9	14	TRBD2	TRBJ2-1	CASSRTSGSNEQFF	TGTGCCAGCAGCCGGACTAGCGGGAGTAATGAGCAGTTCTTC
.	TRBV5-6	12	.	TRBJ2-4	CASSVAGGIQYF	TGTGCCAGCAGCGTAGCCGGGGGCATTCAGTACTTC
.	TRBV24-1	14	.	TRBJ2-7	CATSEGWKPGEQYF	TGTGCCACCAGTGAAGGCTGGAAGCCGGGGGAGCAGTACTTC
.	TRBV28	15	.	TRBJ2-1	CASGIRVLGIHEQFF	TGTGCCAGCGGCATCCGGGTCCTGGGCATCCATGAGCAGTTCTTC
.	TRBV5-8	15	.	TRBJ1-5	CASSLGAQANQPQHF	TGTGCCAGCAGCTTGGGCGCCCAGGCCAATCAGCCCCAGCATTTT
.	TRBV27	14	.	TRBJ2-7	CASSGTQPPYEQYF	TGTGCCAGCAGTGGGACCCAACCCCCCTACGAGCAGTACTTC
few	TRBV7-2	17	.	TRBJ2-1	CASSLGVPGVSYNEQFF	TGTGCCAGCAGCTTAGGAGTCCCAGGTGTATCCTACAATGAGCAGTTCTTC
few	TRBV29-1	13	.	TRBJ2-5	CSGIGGFGETQYF	TGCAGCGGAATAGGGGGGTTCGGAGAGACCCAGTACTTC
few	TRBV20-1	15	TRBD2	TRBJ2-2	CSARTSGGGTGELFF	TGCAGTGCTAGAACTAGCGGGGGGGGCACCGGGGAGCTGTTTTTT
.	TRBV3-1	13	TRBD1	TRBJ1-2	CASRPDRGGGYTF	TGTGCCAGCAGACCCGACAGGGGAGGAGGCTACACCTTC
.	TRBV5-1	13	.	TRBJ1-1	CASSRMEGTEAFF	TGCGCCAGCAGCCGGATGGAGGGCACTGAAGCTTTCTTT
.	TRBV5-1	14	.	TRBJ1-1	CASSSGKGNTEAFF	TGCGCCAGCAGCTCCGGGAAGGGGAACACTGAAGCTTTCTTT
few	TRBV29-1	16	.	TRBJ1-3	CSVEDSQDASGNTIYF	TGCAGCGTTGAAGATTCCCAGGACGCCTCTGGAAACACCATATATTTT
.	TRBV11-2	16	TRBD2	TRBJ2-3	CASSSGLAGGSDTQYF	TGTGCCAGCAGCTCGGGACTAGCGGGGGGATCAGATACGCAGTATTTT
few	TRBV12-3/TRBV12-4	15	.	TRBJ2-3	CASSLEGRGTDTQYF	TGTGCCAGCAGTTTGGAGGGTAGGGGCACAGATACGCAGTATTTT
.	TRBV20-1	19	TRBD2	TRBJ2-1	CSARATPGGLAGGNNEQFF	TGCAGTGCTAGAGCCACTCCAGGGGGACTAGCGGGGGGGAACAATGAGCAGTTCTTC
.	TRBV5-6	14	TRBD1	TRBJ2-7	CASRGTGGSYEQYF	TGTGCCAGCAGAGGGACAGGGGGCTCCTACGAGCAGTACTTC
.	TRBV20-1	16	.	TRBJ2-3	CSARSWRVRSTDTQYF	TGCAGTGCTAGATCGTGGCGGGTACGGAGCACAGATACGCAGTATTTT
.	TRBV24-1	13	.	TRBJ2-1	CATRGERRNEQFF	TGTGCCACCAGAGGTGAGAGGAGGAATGAGCAGTTCTTC
.	TRBV11-2	18	.	TRBJ2-7	CASSLLGCLVFGSGEQYF	TGTGCCAGCAGCTTATTGGGGTGTCTAGTGTTCGGGTCTGGGGAGCAGTACTTC
.	TRBV29-1	13	.	TRBJ1-2	CSVVSGSPYGYTF	TGCAGCGTTGTTTCGGGGTCCCCCTATGGCTACACCTTC